The 21 T cell receptor beta chains reported below all come from one sample, sequenced in a study of CD8+ T cells in alopecia areata. Sequencing used cDNA as its template, made by extracting RNA and reverse transcribing it. Sequencing used immunoSEQ multiplex PCR; TCRdb keeps in-frame clones, though not all of them. The sample yields approximately 210,000 clones, roughly three fifths seen once. The treatment is: oral pan-JAK inhibitor, 5-10 mg twice daily. The material sequenced was CD4+ T cells sorted from blood, taken around week 44, from a patient treated with tofacitinib. Receptor source: a human donor with alopecia areata.

This chain links TRBV30 with TRBJ2-6; D possibly corresponds to TRBD2 (5 bases). CDR1 is GTSNPN and CDR2 is SVGIG in the germline V gene (reference sequence). The length of the CDR3 is 17 residues. V lost 1 base to trimming and J lost 4 bases, with 17 bases between them. The CDR3 nucleotides are TGTGCCTGGAGTGAGGGAGCCGTCGTTGCCGGGGCCAACGTCCTGACTTTC. Translation gives CAWSEGAVVAGANVLTF.

The chain is built from TRBV2 and TRBJ2-1, with TRBD2 identical over 9 bases. Germline V lookup: CDR1 SNHLY, CDR2 FYNNEI. The CDR3 covers 17 residues. Trimming took 1 base from V and 3 from J; bases not matched to a gene: 7. CDR3 sequence (DNA): TGTGCCAGCAGTGAAGGGGGCGCGGGGGGGATCTACAATGAGCAGTTCTTC. Its protein product is CASSEGGAGGIYNEQFF.

This chain joins TRBV11-2 and TRBJ2-5, with D unresolved. V was pared by 5 bases and J by 4 bases, with 5 bases between. There are 11 residues in the CDR3. Germline V gene sequence: CDR1 SGHAT, CDR2 FQNNGV. CDR3 nucleotide sequence: TGTGCCAGCAGCCTGACAGAGACCCAGTACTTC. Encoded protein: CASSLTETQYF.

This rearrangement joins TRBV18 to TRBJ2-5; TRBD1 or TRBD2 may be the D gene (5 bases each). The germline V and J ends were trimmed by 2 bases and 1 base, with 14 bases remaining between them. Germline CDR1 KGHSH, CDR2 LQKENI. The CDR3 has 16 residues. The CDR3: CASSPFQMGTQETQYF. CDR3 DNA sequence: TGTGCCAGCTCACCATTTCAGATGGGGACCCAAGAGACCCAGTACTTC. The complete variable domain, with remaining parts taken from reference TRBV18 and TRBJ2-5, reads NAGVMQNPRHLVRRRGQEARLRCSPMKGHSHVYWYRQLPEEGLKFMVYLQKENIIDESGMPKERFSAEFPKEGPSILRIQQVVRGDSAAYFCASSPFQMGTQETQYFGPGTRLLVL.

V usage is TRBV15 and J usage is TRBJ1-6; 7 bases are a match to TRBD1. J gave up 13 bases and V 0 bases, and 9 bases lay outside the gene matches. The CDR3 covers 15 residues. CDR1 is LNHNV, CDR2 YYDKDF, per germline (reference sequence). DNA of the CDR3: TGTGCCACCAGCAGAGAGGGACAGCCTACCGAGCCCCTCCACTTT. It yields the protein CATSREGQPTEPLHF.

V is TRBV13 and J is TRBJ2-7, with D unclear. CDR3 length: 11 amino acids. V shed 0 bases and J shed 7 bases, with 4 bases lying between them. Germline CDR1 reads PRHDT; CDR2 reads FYEKMQ (reference sequence). The CDR3 reads CASSLGAEQYF. CDR3 in DNA: TGTGCCAGCAGCTTAGGAGCGGAGCAGTACTTC.

Ten or more counts support this clone. The chain couples TRBV27 to TRBJ1-1; 8 bases fit TRBD1. The germline CDR1 and CDR2 sequences are MNHEY and SMNVEV (reference sequence). The CDR3 sequence is 15 residues long. J lost 0 bases, V lost 6 bases, and 6 bases had no gene match. The CDR3: CASRHRDRMNTEAFF. For the CDR3, the DNA is TGTGCCAGCAGGCATAGGGACAGGATGAACACTGAAGCTTTCTTT.

The genes are TRBV5-4 and TRBJ2-3; TRBD1 is a possible D gene (6 bases). This CDR3 is 12 amino acids long. Germline CDR1 reads SGHNT; CDR2 reads YYREEE (reference sequence). Trimming pared 2 bases from V and 7 bases from J, leaving 8 bases between. The CDR3 nucleotides read TGTGCCAGCAGCTTTACAGGGAATACGCAGTATTTT. It yields the protein CASSFTGNTQYF.

This chain links TRBV14 with TRBJ1-1, with D possibly TRBD1 on 5 matching bases. The CDR3 is 16 amino acids. In germline, CDR1 is SGHDN, CDR2 FVKESK. Trimming took 4 bases from V and 0 from J, leaving 15 bases between them. For the CDR3, the DNA is TGTGCCAGCAGCCTAATTCCGGGACGGATGAACACTGAAGCTTTCTTT. This codes for CASSLIPGRMNTEAFF.

The chain uses TRBV19 and TRBJ2-1; D gene uncertain. Trimming removed 4 bases at V and 7 bases at J, with 8 bases between. This CDR3 has 12 amino acids. Germline V gene lookup returns CDR1 LNHDA and CDR2 SQIVND (reference sequence). The CDR3 DNA is TGTGCCAGTAGTACCCCCGTAAATGAGCAGTTCTTC. It encodes CASSTPVNEQFF. The entire variable domain, with the rest obtained from reference TRBV19 and TRBJ2-1, is as follows: DGGITQSPKYLFRKEGQNVTLSCEQNLNHDAMYWYRQDPGQGLRLIYYSQIVNDFQKGDIAEGYSVSREKKESFPLTVTSAQKNPTAFYLCASSTPVNEQFFGPGTRLTVL.

The chain employs TRBV25-1 and TRBJ1-2; D might be TRBD1 (5 bases). This CDR3 is built from 13 residues. From germline, CDR1 is MGHDK and CDR2 SYGVNS. V lost 3 bases to trimming and J lost 4 bases, with 9 bases between them. The DNA for the CDR3 is TGTGCCAGCAGTGACCGGGACGGCTATGGCTACACCTTC. This sequence encodes CASSDRDGYGYTF.

The chain is built from TRBV25-1 and TRBJ1-1, with D perhaps TRBD1 (5 bases). The CDR3 is 17 amino acids. Germline CDR1 and CDR2: MGHDK and SYGVNS. With 3 bases removed from V and 1 base from J, the gap between germline ends came to 18 bases. The CDR3 DNA reads TGTGCCAGCAGTGATTACTCGGGGGGACCAAAGAACACTGAAGCTTTCTTT. Translating gives CASSDYSGGPKNTEAFF.

The chain employs TRBV7-2 and TRBJ2-5; TRBD1 might be the D (5 bases). The CDR3 covers 13 residues. Germline V gene sequence: CDR1 SGHTA, CDR2 FQGNSA. V was shortened by 7 bases and J by 4 bases, with 13 bases between the two germline ends. CDR3 region: CASNKGIGETQYF. DNA for the CDR3: TGTGCCAGCAATAAGGGGATAGGAGAGACCCAGTACTTC.

This clone appeared a few times. The genes are TRBV18 and TRBJ2-1, with D unclear. Trimming stripped 2 bases from V and 2 bases from J, with 10 bases between. Germline values: CDR1 KGHSH, CDR2 LQKENI. The CDR3 is made up of 15 amino acids. In DNA form, the CDR3 reads TGTGCCAGCTCACCAGGCGGCAGGACCTACAATGAGCAGTTCTTC. Amino acid sequence: CASSPGGRTYNEQFF. The whole variable domain, filled in from reference TRBV18 and TRBJ2-1, reads NAGVMQNPRHLVRRRGQEARLRCSPMKGHSHVYWYRQLPEEGLKFMVYLQKENIIDESGMPKERFSAEFPKEGPSILRIQQVVRGDSAAYFCASSPGGRTYNEQFFGPGTRLTVL.

The CDR3: CSVSTEAFF. The CDR3 DNA reads TGCAGCGTTTCTACTGAAGCTTTCTTT. The chain employs TRBV29-1 and TRBJ1-1; D gene uncertain. Germline V gene lookup returns CDR1 SQVTM and CDR2 ANQGSEA. The CDR3 runs to 9 residues. V gave up 5 bases and J gave up 5 bases, with 3 bases separating them.

This clone turned up a few times. The genes are TRBV27 and TRBJ1-1; D possibly corresponds to TRBD1 (6 bases). This CDR3 has 13 amino acids. V lost 4 bases and J 7 bases, leaving 13 bases between the germline ends. CDR1 is MNHEY, CDR2 SMNVEV, per germline (reference sequence). CDR3 nucleotide sequence: TGTGCCAGCAGTTCCGGGGGCGGCTATGAAGCTTTCTTT. Translation gives CASSSGGGYEAFF.

This clone was seen just once. This rearrangement joins TRBV25-1 to TRBJ1-6, with D perhaps TRBD1 (5 bases). V lost 2 bases to trimming and J lost 8 bases, with 7 bases between them. The CDR3 covers 13 residues. CDR1 and CDR2 from the germline V gene are MGHDK and SYGVNS. The chain's CDR3 is CASSEQGDSPLHF. CDR3 nucleotide sequence: TGTGCCAGCAGTGAACAGGGAGATTCACCCCTCCACTTT.

This clone turned up a few times. The chain is built from TRBV14 and TRBJ2-2, with D uncertain. V lost 4 bases to trimming and J lost 5 bases, with 8 bases between them. Germline CDR1 SGHDN, CDR2 FVKESK. CDR3 length equals 13 residues. The chain's CDR3 is CASSLYLTGELFF. The CDR3 DNA follows: TGTGCCAGCAGCCTCTATTTAACCGGGGAGCTGTTTTTT.

There are a few counts of this clone. The chain employs TRBV2 and TRBJ1-5; maybe TRBD1 (5 bases). Germline CDR1 is SNHLY and CDR2 is FYNNEI. CDR3 length: 15 amino acids. V lost 6 bases to trimming and J lost 1 base, with 13 bases between them. In nucleotides, the CDR3 is TGTGCCAGCAGCCCCTATGGGGGAAGCAATCAGCCCCAGCATTTT. Protein: CASSPYGGSNQPQHF. Looking up the rest from reference TRBV2 and TRBJ1-5 gives the full variable domain: EPEVTQTPSHQVTQMGQEVILRCVPISNHLYFYWYRQILGQKVEFLVSFYNNEISEKSEIFDDQFSVERPDGSNFTLKIRSTKLEDSAMYFCASSPYGGSNQPQHFGDGTRLSIL.

This chain links TRBV5-6 with TRBJ1-1, with a possible D match to TRBD1 (6 bases). The germline CDR1 and CDR2 sequences are SGHDT and YYEEEE. V was cut by 2 bases and J by 4 bases, with 12 bases left in between. The length of the CDR3 is 14 residues. The CDR3 sequence is CASSLGGRTTEAFF. As DNA, the CDR3 is TGTGCCAGCAGCTTAGGGGGTCGGACCACTGAAGCTTTCTTT.

The V and J genes are TRBV9 and TRBJ2-2; D possibly uses TRBD1 or TRBD2 (5 bases each). V lost 7 bases, J lost 1 base, and 8 bases lay in between. The CDR3 is 13 amino acids. Germline CDR1 and CDR2: SGDLS and YYNGEE. Here the CDR3 DNA reads TGTGCCAGCGGGACGGTGAACACCGGGGAGCTGTTTTTT. This gives the protein CASGTVNTGELFF.